These 4 T cell receptor beta chains originate from one sample sequenced in a study of OX40 agonist ivuxolimab in advanced cancers. To prepare the library, the immunoSEQ multiplex PCR assay was applied. What TCRdb holds here is the immuneACCESS table cut down to in-frame rearrangements. Part of the clones is not present; checked against another copy, under half of the missing clones reflect an unresolved V gene, and the others are unexplained. Present in this sample are roughly 20,000 clones, about 80% of which were seen just once. The ten largest clonotypes hold over 3.5% of the sample. The specimen was CD4+ or CD8+ T cells sorted from blood, collected in a trial of the OX40 agonist ivuxolimab. Receptor source: an adult with an advanced solid tumor such as melanoma, head and neck, liver or kidney cancer.

V is TRBV19 and J is TRBJ2-5; tentatively, D is TRBD1 or TRBD2 (5 bases each). Trimming removed 6 bases from V and 9 bases from J, with 23 bases in between. Looked up from germline, CDR1 is LNHDA and CDR2 is SQIVND (reference sequence). CDR3 length: 15 residues. The CDR3 reads CASSHPDGTSEAQYF. The CDR3 region has the DNA TGTGCCAGTAGCCACCCCGACGGGACCTCGGAGGCCCAGTACTTC.

This clone has more than one count but fewer than ten. This chain joins TRBV19 and TRBJ1-5; D uncertain. V was cut by 4 bases and J by 2 bases, with 3 bases left in between. Germline lookup yields CDR1 LNHDA and CDR2 SQIVND (reference sequence). There are 12 residues in the CDR3. The chain's CDR3 is CASSNGNQPQHF. The CDR3 DNA sequence: TGTGCCAGTAGTAACGGCAATCAGCCCCAGCATTTT.

The chain employs TRBV5-4 and TRBJ2-2; the D gene is possibly TRBD2 (6 bases). This CDR3 comprises 15 residues. The V gene's germline CDR1 is SGHNT and CDR2 YYREEE (reference sequence). The V end was cut by 2 bases, the J end by 1 base, with 9 bases between. CDR3 coding DNA: TGTGCCAGCAGCTTCGGCGGGGTGAACACCGGGGAGCTGTTTTTT. It yields the protein CASSFGGVNTGELFF.

The chain links TRBV7-9 to TRBJ1-2; 10 bases align to TRBD1. The germline gives CDR1 SEHNR, CDR2 FQNEAQ (reference sequence). Germline trimming cut 5 bases from V and 6 bases from J; bases unmatched to any gene: 6. The CDR3 extends over 14 amino acids. CDR3 coding DNA: TGTGCCAGCAGCCCTATCGGACAGGGGGATGGCTACACCTTC. It encodes CASSPIGQGDGYTF.